These 6 T cell receptor beta chains share one sample of origin, sequenced in a study of blood T cells in healthy people across ages (dated by TCRdb to between 2014 and 2017). The library relied on 5' RACE. Sequencing relied on an Illumina HiSeq 2500. A second PCR of about 7 to 12 cycles was run with a J-beta primer mix and a sample-barcoded 5' primer. The public reads were reprocessed in TCRdb via fastp at Q25 and MiXCR, keeping in-frame beta chains. When rows share a CDR3 protein, they turn into one entry using the most common DNA and genes. This sample is represented by fewer than 1.5 million distinct CDR3 sequences; around 42% of them were singletons. The ten largest clones capture 7.9% of the sample. Specimen: blood. These receptors were collected from a woman younger than 35 in good health.

This clonotype was detected only a few times. The chain combines TRBV24-1 with TRBJ2-3; tentative D call: TRBD2 (5 bases). The CDR3 loop spans 15 amino acids. The V gene's germline CDR1 is KGHDR and CDR2 SFDVKD. V lost 0 bases and J lost 3, with 9 bases in between. The CDR3 region has the DNA TGTGCCACCAGTGATTTGAACAGCGGTACAGATACGCAGTATTTT. This sequence encodes CATSDLNSGTDTQYF.

V usage is TRBV7-2 and J usage is TRBJ2-5; 13 bases are shared with TRBD2. The end of the DNA is better explained by TRBJ2-7, so the J call may be wrong. The CDR3 runs to 16 residues. CDR1 and CDR2 (germline): SGHTA, FQGNSA. This CDR3 reads CASSYTTSGRAGEQYF. The CDR3 DNA follows: TGTGCCAGCAGCTACACAACTAGCGGGAGGGCCGGCGAGCAGTACTTC.

This clonotype was counted a few times. The rearrangement uses TRBV7-8 and TRBJ2-7, with a weak D call TRBD2 (6 bases). Germline values: CDR1 SGHVS, CDR2 FQNEAQ. The CDR3 runs to 16 residues. Between the trimmed V and J ends, which lost 5 bases and 7 bases, there was a span of 24 bases. This CDR3 is CASSPVQDYPGEEQYF. CDR3 DNA: TGTGCCAGCAGCCCCGTCCAGGACTACCCCGGGGAAGAGCAGTACTTC.

V gene TRBV7-3 combines with J gene TRBJ2-5; 8 nucleotides match TRBD1. The CDR3 is 14 residues long. Germline V lookup: CDR1 SGHTA, CDR2 FQGTGA. After removal of 6 bases from V and 5 bases from J, the junction contained 8 bases not matched to a gene. The CDR3 DNA reads TGTGCCAGCAGTTCGACAGGGGCGGAGGAGACCCAGTACTTC. Amino acids: CASSSTGAEETQYF.

There are a few counts of this clonotype. The CDR3 here is CASSLVSGYGYTF. DNA of the CDR3: TGTGCCAGCAGCTTGGTTTCCGGGTATGGCTACACCTTC. The gene calls are TRBV5-6 and TRBJ1-2; D gene uncertain. Per the germline V gene, CDR1 is SGHDT and CDR2 is YYEEEE. The CDR3 loop spans 13 amino acids. Trimming shortened V by 0 bases and J by 5 bases, and 8 bases separated the two germline ends.

The J gene is TRBJ2-1, the V gene TRBV2, with 10 bases matching TRBD2. The V segment lost 6 bases and the J segment 4 bases; nucleotides outside the gene matches: 9. The germline V gene encodes CDR1 SNHLY and CDR2 FYNNEI. This CDR3 is built from 16 residues. The CDR3 coding sequence is TGTGCCAGCAGCACCCCTAGCGGGAGCGGGTACAATGAGCAGTTCTTC. This gives the protein CASSTPSGSGYNEQFF.